These 11 T cell receptor beta chains came from one sample sequenced in a study of beta chain features in type 1 diabetes. Study-level results: When Type 1 diabetes patients were examined, their TCRB CDR3s proved moderately but significantly shorter in all four CD4+ subsets.

The study reverse transcribed the entire isolated RNA, so it sequenced expressed TCRB transcripts. The data were produced by immunoSEQ multiplex PCR, yet TCRdb's version contains in-frame clones alone and is incomplete. Of fewer than 350,000 clones listed, 15% are singletons. Their antigens remain unidentified. Sequencing was done on a sample of naive CD4+ T cells from blood. These receptors all stem from a man between 18 and 29 years old with type 1 diabetes.

This chain uses TRBV14 with TRBJ1-2; no firm D call. The V end lost 0 bases, the J end lost 8 bases, and 10 bases lay between the germline ends. This CDR3 spans 13 amino acids. Per the germline V gene, CDR1 is SGHDN and CDR2 is FVKESK. CDR3 amino acids: CASSQDRGGGYTF. CDR3 bases: TGTGCCAGCAGCCAAGATCGGGGTGGCGGCTACACCTTC. Variable domain in full (rest from reference TRBV14 and TRBJ1-2): EAGVTQFPSHSVIEKGQTVTLRCDPISGHDNLYWYRRVMGKEIKFLLHFVKESKQDESGMPNNRFLAERTGGTYSTLKVQPAELEDSGVYFCASSQDRGGGYTFGSGTRLTVV.

The chain joins TRBV27 to TRBJ2-3, with 7 bases matching TRBD1. The CDR3 length is 14 residues. V lost 6 bases and J lost 9; bases outside the gene matches: 12. Germline CDR1 MNHEY, CDR2 SMNVEV (reference sequence). CDR3 in amino acids: CASRQTGNPLTQYF. The CDR3 DNA sequence: TGTGCCAGCAGGCAGACAGGGAACCCTCTGACGCAGTATTTT.

This clone appeared once. This sequence joins TRBV11-2 and TRBJ2-3, with unresolved D. CDR1 and CDR2 from the germline V gene are SGHAT and FQNNGV. The CDR3 is 15 amino acids. V shed 1 base and J shed 2 bases, with 10 bases lying between them. CDR3: CASSLVFAPTDTQYF. CDR3 nucleotide sequence: TGTGCCAGCAGCTTAGTCTTTGCGCCCACAGATACGCAGTATTTT.

In its sample, this clone was seen a few times. The rearrangement uses TRBV18 and TRBJ2-3, with D maybe TRBD2 (5 bases). With 0 bases removed from V and 3 bases from J, the gap between germline ends came to 13 bases. Germline-derived CDR1 and CDR2 are KGHSH and LQKENI. This CDR3 is 16 amino acids long. CDR3 nucleotides: TGTGCCAGCTCACCACCGGGGAGAGAAGGGACAGATACGCAGTATTTT. Translation: CASSPPGREGTDTQYF. Looking up the rest from reference TRBV18 and TRBJ2-3 gives the full variable domain: NAGVMQNPRHLVRRRGQEARLRCSPMKGHSHVYWYRQLPEEGLKFMVYLQKENIIDESGMPKERFSAEFPKEGPSILRIQQVVRGDSAAYFCASSPPGREGTDTQYFGPGTRLTVL.

About this clone: Other nucleotide sequences from this sample produce the same CDR3. The rearrangement uses TRBV18 and TRBJ2-7; D possibly corresponds to TRBD2 (6 bases). The CDR3 has 12 amino acids. V was cut by 0 bases and J by 6 bases, with 6 bases left in between. Germline CDR1 KGHSH, CDR2 LQKENI. The CDR3, as DNA: TGTGCCAGCTCACCACCGGGGGGCGAGCAGTACTTC. It specifies CASSPPGGEQYF. Full variable domain (missing parts from reference TRBV18 and TRBJ2-7): NAGVMQNPRHLVRRRGQEARLRCSPMKGHSHVYWYRQLPEEGLKFMVYLQKENIIDESGMPKERFSAEFPKEGPSILRIQQVVRGDSAAYFCASSPPGGEQYFGPGTRLTVT.

V is TRBV5-5 and J is TRBJ1-5; D is perhaps TRBD1 (6 bases). V lost 6 bases and J lost 9, with 19 bases in between. The length of the CDR3 is 14 residues. Germline V gives CDR1 SGHKS, CDR2 YYEKEE (reference sequence). The CDR3 DNA reads TGTGCCAGCAAACAGGGATGGCAGGGACCGCCCCAGCATTTT. Amino acids: CASKQGWQGPPQHF.

V usage is TRBV30 and J usage is TRBJ1-1, with D hard to call. V was trimmed by 2 bases and J by 6 bases, leaving 19 bases between them. The CDR3 covers 15 residues. Germline lookup yields CDR1 GTSNPN and CDR2 SVGIG (reference sequence). In DNA, the CDR3 is TGTGCCTGGAGTTCGAGGGCGAACCTGCGCCCTGAAGCTTTCTTT. It is translated as CAWSSRANLRPEAFF.

This clone has only a few counts. The gene calls are TRBV19 and TRBJ1-1; D call uncertain. CDR1 is LNHDA and CDR2 is SQIVND in the germline V gene (reference sequence). This CDR3 contains 13 residues. V lost 4 bases, J lost 3 bases, and 9 bases lay in between. The CDR3 DNA follows: TGTGCCAGTAGTACCGTCCTTCACACTGAAGCTTTCTTT. This gives the protein CASSTVLHTEAFF. Full variable domain (remainder filled in from reference TRBV19 and TRBJ1-1): DGGITQSPKYLFRKEGQNVTLSCEQNLNHDAMYWYRQDPGQGLRLIYYSQIVNDFQKGDIAEGYSVSREKKESFPLTVTSAQKNPTAFYLCASSTVLHTEAFFGQGTRLTVV.

The chain is built from TRBV10-3 and TRBJ2-7; 8 nucleotides line up with TRBD2. The CDR3 runs to 12 residues. From germline, CDR1 is ENHRY and CDR2 SYGVKD. After removal of 7 bases from V and 3 bases from J, the junction contained 2 bases not matched to a gene. CDR3 DNA sequence: TGTGCCATCACGGCGGGAGGCTACGAGCAGTACTTC. Translation gives CAITAGGYEQYF.

This clone was counted a few times. This sequence joins TRBV6-6 and TRBJ2-7; the match to TRBD1 covers 8 bases. The CDR3 has 11 residues. Trimming took 11 bases from V and 4 from J; bases not matched to a gene: 4. Germline V gene data show CDR1 as MNHNY and CDR2 as SVGAGI (reference sequence). CDR3 region: CAVRTGYEQYF. CDR3 coding DNA: TGTGCCGTTCGGACAGGGTACGAGCAGTACTTC.

The J gene is TRBJ1-2, the V gene TRBV25-1, with 8 bases identical to TRBD1. The CDR3 runs 14 residues. The trim removed 3 bases at V and 8 bases at J, leaving 8 bases unmatched. CDR1 MGHDK and CDR2 SYGVNS come from the germline V gene. In nucleotides, the CDR3 is TGTGCCAGCAGTGACCGGACAGGGAGGAGAGGCTACACCTTC. Its translation is CASSDRTGRRGYTF.